This TCR beta chain was captured by sequencing in a study of response to subunit inactivated influenza vaccine. There are a few counts of this clonotype. TCRdb re-analysed the RT-PCR reads in MiXCR, keeping a single row per CDR3 protein. The sample records about 570,000 distinct CDR3 sequences, about 11% being singletons. The V and J ends lost 7 bases and 2 bases respectively, with 14 bases between them. Germline assignment: CDR1 SQVTM and CDR2 ANQGSEA. This CDR3 is 13 amino acids long. The same sample was also studied in work on T cells expressing NK-cell markers. This second report adds: TCR beta libraries carry UMIs added by 5'RACE template switching. Repertoires of TCR beta were obtained from T cells sorted as CD3+CD56+NKG2C+, CD3+CD56+NKG2C- and CD3+CD56-NKG2C+. As a fraction of CD8+ T cells, dominant NKG2C+ clonotypes reached roughly 1.0-7.0% in 5 to 7 donors. In a few donors, these clonotypes also led the CD3+CD56-NKG2C+ fraction.

V and J are TRBV29-1 and TRBJ1-1, with D possibly matching TRBD1 (6 bases). The source is a man aged 50 to 59 who received an inactivated influenza vaccine. This sample comprised PBMCs from blood, obtained on the day of vaccination. CDR3 region: CSAMEGGNTEAFF. The CDR3 DNA sequence: TGCAGCGCTATGGAAGGGGGAAACACTGAAGCTTTCTTT.